The 17 T cell receptor beta chains below all came from one sample that was sequenced in a study of blood T cell repertoires in COVID-19. The method was immunoSEQ multiplex PCR; TCRdb's version includes in-frame clones alone and lacks a portion of them. The repertoire has roughly 230,000 clones, roughly 89% of them found once; the top ten carry 4% to 5%. The sequencing sample was made of peripheral blood. These receptors were obtained from a woman in her 40s who had recovered from COVID-19.

The gene calls are TRBV12-3 or TRBV12-4 and TRBJ2-1; D is undetermined. Deletions cut 5 bases from V and 4 bases from J, with 3 bases between. CDR3 length equals 11 residues. CDR3 nucleotide sequence: TGTGCCAGCAGTGTATACAATGAGCAGTTCTTC. Translating gives CASSVYNEQFF.

The V call is TRBV24-1, the J call TRBJ1-2; D gene uncertain. Trimming shortened V by 6 bases and J by 4 bases, and 8 bases separated the two germline ends. Germline CDR1 is KGHDR and CDR2 is SFDVKD. This CDR3 comprises 12 residues. The CDR3 protein is CATSQGSYGYTF. DNA for the CDR3: TGTGCCACCAGTCAAGGGAGCTATGGCTACACCTTC.

The gene calls are TRBV3-1 (or the pseudogene TRBV3-2) and TRBJ2-1; the match to TRBD1 covers 7 bases. CDR3 size: 15 residues. Per germline, CDR1 LGHDT and CDR2 YNNKEL (reference sequence). J gave up 4 bases and V 1 base, and 4 bases lay outside the gene matches. CDR3 DNA sequence: TGTGCCAGCAGCCAAGCCGGGACAGCTTACAATGAGCAGTTCTTC. As protein: CASSQAGTAYNEQFF.

The chain links TRBV10-2 to TRBJ2-7; D is unresolved. V lost 2 bases and J 4 bases, leaving 3 bases between the germline ends. Germline CDR1 and CDR2: WSHSY and SAAADI. The length of the CDR3 is 11 residues. CDR3 sequence (DNA): TGCGCCAGCAGTGAGGTATACGAGCAGTACTTC. Translation: CASSEVYEQYF.

The chain carries TRBV30 and TRBJ1-5; perhaps TRBD1 as D (5 bases). V lost 2 bases and J 4 bases, leaving 9 bases between the germline ends. The CDR3 has 13 residues. Per germline, CDR1 GTSNPN and CDR2 SVGIG (reference sequence). Written as DNA, the CDR3 is TGTGCCTGGAGTCCCCGGGGGAATCAGCCCCAGCATTTT. Its translation: CAWSPRGNQPQHF. Full variable domain (remainder filled in from reference TRBV30 and TRBJ1-5): SQTIHQWPATLVQPVGSPLSLECTVEGTSNPNLYWYRQAAGRGLQLLFYSVGIGQISSEVPQNLSASRPQDRQFILSSKKLLLSDSGFYLCAWSPRGNQPQHFGDGTRLSIL.

The sample holds a few counts of this clone. The chain uses TRBV7-9 and TRBJ1-1, with TRBD1 as a possible D gene (6 bases). The germline V gene encodes CDR1 SEHNR and CDR2 FQNEAQ (reference sequence). V lost 5 bases to trimming and J lost 5 bases, with 12 bases between them. The CDR3 runs to 13 residues. CDR3 coding DNA: TGTGCCAGCAGCCCCCGGGACACGACTGAAGCTTTCTTT. Translating gives CASSPRDTTEAFF.

V usage is TRBV12-3 or TRBV12-4 and J usage is TRBJ2-3; D call uncertain. V shed 3 bases and J shed 9 bases, with 10 bases lying between them. The CDR3 length is 12 residues. The CDR3 spells CASSFWSNTQYF. The CDR3 nucleotides read TGTGCCAGCAGTTTTTGGAGTAACACGCAGTATTTT.

This clone was found once. This rearrangement joins TRBV6-5 to TRBJ2-4, with 7 bases matching TRBD1. V lost 4 bases, J lost 8 bases, and 14 bases stayed unmatched. This CDR3 spans 16 amino acids. In germline, CDR1 is MNHEY, CDR2 SVGAGI. The CDR3 region has the DNA TGTGCCAGCAGTTCTGGGACAGACCCGCGAAGGGACATTCAGTACTTC. Amino acid sequence: CASSSGTDPRRDIQYF.

This chain uses TRBV10-1 with TRBJ1-6; no clear D gene. Trimming left V 2 bases short and J 3 bases short, with 5 bases between. The CDR3 is 14 residues long. Germline values: CDR1 WNHNN, CDR2 SYGVQD (reference sequence). The CDR3, as DNA: TGCGCCAGCAGTGAGGGCCTCTATAATTCACCCCTCCACTTT. Its protein is CASSEGLYNSPLHF.

The chain links TRBV3-1 (or the pseudogene TRBV3-2) to TRBJ2-3, with TRBD2 matching over 7 bases. Germline CDR1 reads LGHDT; CDR2 reads YNNKEL (reference sequence). Trimming took 0 bases from V and 5 from J; bases not matched to a gene: 2. CDR3 size: 14 residues. The CDR3: CASSQEGGGDTQYF. CDR3 sequence (DNA): TGTGCCAGCAGCCAAGAGGGGGGGGGAGATACGCAGTATTTT.

The V and J genes are TRBV18 and TRBJ2-1; TRBD2 matches 12 bases. Germline-derived CDR1 and CDR2 are KGHSH and LQKENI. The CDR3 covers 16 residues. Losses at the gene ends were 4 bases for V and 7 bases for J; bases not matched to a gene: 8. The CDR3 bases are TGTGCCAGCTCACGGTTGACTAGCGGGAGAGGGAATGAGCAGTTCTTC. Amino acids: CASSRLTSGRGNEQFF.

V usage is TRBV27 and J usage is TRBJ2-3, with a weak D call TRBD1 (6 bases). The CDR3 covers 15 residues. Germline-derived CDR1 and CDR2 are MNHEY and SMNVEV (reference sequence). V was trimmed by 5 bases and J by 2 bases, leaving 14 bases between them. The chain's CDR3 is CASSLSNRATDTQYF. DNA for the CDR3: TGTGCCAGCAGTCTCTCAAACAGGGCCACAGATACGCAGTATTTT.

In regard to this clone: In the same sample, other DNA sequences code for this CDR3. This rearrangement joins TRBV12-3 or TRBV12-4 to TRBJ2-2; D remains ambiguous. The ends were cut back, 7 bases at V and 5 bases at J, with 8 bases in the middle. The CDR3 length is 12 residues. The CDR3 protein is CASTLQTGELFF. The CDR3 nucleotides are TGTGCCAGCACCTTACAGACCGGGGAGCTGTTTTTT.

In this sample, this clone turned up a few times. The V call is TRBV29-1, the J call TRBJ2-3; TRBD2 aligns across 11 bases. The CDR3 spans 16 residues. The ends lost 5 bases at V and 3 bases at J; junction bases unmatched: 10. Germline V gives CDR1 SQVTM, CDR2 ANQGSEA. CDR3 in amino acids: CSVSYTSGSRTDTQYF. The CDR3 DNA sequence: TGCAGCGTTTCATACACTAGCGGGAGTCGTACAGATACGCAGTATTTT.

This clone is a singleton in its sample. The rearrangement links TRBV6-5 to TRBJ1-2, with D possibly being TRBD1 (6 bases). Trimming took 7 bases from V and 6 from J, leaving 15 bases between them. The germline gives CDR1 MNHEY, CDR2 SVGAGI. The CDR3 extends over 13 amino acids. The CDR3 region has the DNA TGTGCCAGCACCACAGGCGGGGGGCATGGCTACACCTTC. Translation gives CASTTGGGHGYTF.

The rearrangement joins TRBV2 to TRBJ2-5; D might be TRBD1 (6 bases). The V end was cut by 4 bases, the J end by 8 bases, with 14 bases between. Germline V gene data show CDR1 as SNHLY and CDR2 as FYNNEI. This CDR3 comprises 13 residues. This chain's CDR3 is CASSVDSVPTQYF. CDR3 DNA: TGTGCCAGCAGTGTGGACAGCGTTCCTACCCAGTACTTC.

The chain uses TRBV5-4 and TRBJ1-3; possibly TRBD1 for D (6 bases). Trimming left V 2 bases short and J 8 bases short, with 23 bases between. The germline gives CDR1 SGHNT, CDR2 YYREEE (reference sequence). The CDR3 sequence is 17 residues long. CDR3 in amino acids: CASSFGGRTANRDTIYF. In DNA form, the CDR3 reads TGTGCCAGCAGCTTTGGGGGACGGACAGCTAACCGCGACACCATATATTTT.